This T cell receptor beta chain originates from a study of CD8 T cells in Susac syndrome. CD8+ and CD4+ T cells from blood underwent TCR beta sequencing, which was carried out in a high-throughput format. TEMRA cells were FACS-enriched, and CD8+ and CD4+ T cells were isolated negatively. After extraction with the RNeasy kit, about 0.5 to 1 ug of the RNA was reverse transcribed using random hexamers. TCRdb reanalysed the immunoSEQ multiplex PCR reads using MiXCR and keeps one entry per CDR3 protein. The sample yields a few hundred thousand distinct CDR3 sequences, 70% to 90% seen once. Germline CDR1 is SGHDT and CDR2 is YYEEEE. The length of the CDR3 is 22 residues. The trim removed 2 bases at V and 1 base at J, leaving 18 bases unmatched.

The receptor was isolated from a human donor with multiple sclerosis. J is TRBJ2-3 and V is TRBV5-6; 14 nucleotides agree with TRBD2. The sample taken for sequencing was CD8+ T cells from PBMCs. CDR3 loop: CASSFSGLSWGLAGAGTDTQYF. CDR3 nucleotides: TGTGCCAGCAGCTTTTCTGGTCTCAGTTGGGGACTAGCGGGAGCCGGCACAGATACGCAGTATTTT.